There are many counts of the clone carrying this TCR beta chain. Its target is unknown. The source of the sample is a study of neurological immune-mediated disorders. Overall study findings and caveats: Levels of TCR clonal expansion peaked in HTLV-1-associated myelopathy and reached their lowest in multiple sclerosis, under those of healthy controls.

Time point here: longitudinal time-point 1 (baseline). Unsorted libraries were generated from 2 million PBMCs held at -80 degrees C. V gave up 5 bases and J gave up 7 bases, with 12 bases separating them. Germline lookup yields CDR1 SEHNR and CDR2 FQNEAQ (reference sequence). The length of the CDR3 is 13 residues. 5'RACE employing 10-nucleotide random UMIs yielded the cDNA. In every sequencing run, more than 200 million TCR-beta sequences were generated from 15-18 subjects. TCRdb recomputed calls from the 5' RACE reads with MiXCR, one row per CDR3 protein. The table records 55,000 to 80,000 distinct CDR3 sequences, roughly an eighth of them present only once.

This sequence originates from a female donor with HTLV-1-associated myelopathy (HAM/TSP). The sample taken for sequencing was PBMCs. The gene calls are TRBV7-9 and TRBJ2-1; D is unclear. The CDR3 coding sequence is TGTGCCAGCAGCCCCAGTGTCTGGAATGAGCAGTTCTTC. It yields the protein CASSPSVWNEQFF. Full variable domain (outside the CDR3, taken from reference TRBV7-9 and TRBJ2-1): DTGVSQNPRHKITKRGQNVTFRCDPISEHNRLYWYRQTLGQGPEFLTYFQNEAQLEKSRLLSDRFSAERPKGSFSTLEIQRTEQGDSAMYLCASSPSVWNEQFFGPGTRLTVL.